Below are 15 T cell receptor beta chains sequenced from a single sample in a study of type 1 regulatory T cells. Study results and caveats: Compared with non-Tr1 cells, Tr1 cells showed a narrower TCR repertoire.

TCRdb recomputed calls from the reads with MiXCR, one row per CDR3 protein. Here the sample spans approximately 77,000 distinct CDR3 sequences, under 25% being singletons. The antigens for these receptors are not known. The sample consisted of cultured type 1 regulatory T (Tr1) cells, either the whole culture or a sorted fraction (not recorded which). The receptors come from a human donor in good health.

The J gene is TRBJ2-1, the V gene TRBV20-1; the match to TRBD2 covers 7 bases. The CDR3 length is 12 residues. Germline CDR1 is DFQATT and CDR2 is SNEGSKA (reference sequence). Trimming cost V 5 bases and J 7 bases; bases outside gene matches: 5. CDR3 in DNA: TGCAGTGCTCCCCCGGGAGGTAATGAGCAGTTCTTC. It codes for CSAPPGGNEQFF.

This clonotype was detected many times. Since no conserved phenylalanine or tryptophan closes the CDR3, a read error is the likely cause. The DNA is left out, because the CDR3 cannot be placed on it with certainty; the CDR3 is given as TCRdb lists it. This rearrangement joins TRBV6-5 to TRBJ1-2; TRBD1, the table's D call, was not compared with the DNA. A total of 9 residues make up the CDR3, ends included. CDR1 and CDR2 (germline): MNHEY, SVGAGI. The CDR3 is CASSNRGQT.

V gene TRBV7-3 combines with J gene TRBJ1-1; D unclear. Germline V gene sequence: CDR1 SGHTA, CDR2 FQGTGA. CDR3 length: 14 amino acids. Between the trimmed V and J ends, which lost 1 base and 1 base, there was a span of 7 bases. The CDR3 sequence: CASSLKLTNTEAFF. The CDR3 DNA sequence: TGTGCCAGCAGCTTAAAGCTTACGAACACTGAAGCTTTCTTT.

This sequence joins TRBV29-1 and TRBJ2-7; a weak D match, TRBD2 (5 bases). Germline CDR1 SQVTM, CDR2 ANQGSEA. There are 12 residues in the CDR3. Trimming pared 5 bases from V and 2 bases from J, leaving 10 bases between. CDR3 sequence (DNA): TGCAGCGTTCGAAAGGAGGCCTACGAGCAGTACTTC. This gives the protein CSVRKEAYEQYF.

The chain combines TRBV20-1 with TRBJ2-5, with TRBD2 matching over 10 bases. Trimming took 6 bases from V and 4 from J; bases not matched to a gene: 11. Germline-derived CDR1 and CDR2 are DFQATT and SNEGSKA (reference sequence). The length of the CDR3 is 15 residues. The CDR3 is CSASPLAGDGETQYF. The CDR3 coding sequence is TGCAGTGCGTCACCCCTAGCGGGAGATGGAGAGACCCAGTACTTC.

J is TRBJ1-5 and V is TRBV7-2; the match to TRBD1 covers 7 bases. CDR1 SGHTA and CDR2 FQGNSA come from the germline V gene. The CDR3 is made up of 15 amino acids. J gave up 1 base and V 5 bases, and 5 bases lay outside the gene matches. The DNA for the CDR3 is TGTGCCAGCAGCAAGACAGGGTTAAGCAATCAGCCCCAGCATTTT. Its protein is CASSKTGLSNQPQHF.

This clonotype was seen a handful of times. The rearrangement uses TRBV5-1 and TRBJ2-2, with D possibly matching TRBD1 (7 bases). The V and J ends lost 4 bases and 5 bases respectively, with 15 bases between them. The CDR3 has 15 amino acids. The germline gives CDR1 SGHRS, CDR2 YFSETQ. CDR3 in amino acids: CASSPKGAGTGELFF. For the CDR3, the DNA is TGCGCCAGCAGCCCGAAGGGGGCGGGGACCGGGGAGCTGTTTTTT.

This clonotype was observed a few times. The chain carries TRBV29-1 and TRBJ2-1; tentative D call: TRBD2 (5 bases). CDR3 size: 12 residues. From germline, CDR1 is SQVTM and CDR2 ANQGSEA. V lost 4 bases and J lost 6, with 10 bases in between. The CDR3 DNA sequence: TGCAGCGTTGGTGGGAGCGTCAATGAGCAGTTCTTC. As protein: CSVGGSVNEQFF.

The genes are TRBV12-3 or TRBV12-4 and TRBJ2-1, with a possible D match to TRBD1 (7 bases). The CDR3 has 16 residues. Trimming left V 5 bases short and J 4 bases short, with 18 bases between. In DNA form, the CDR3 reads TGTGCCAGCAGTCCCTGGGGGGACAGCCCTTACAATGAGCAGTTCTTC. It is translated as CASSPWGDSPYNEQFF.

This clonotype was counted only a few times. The V gene is TRBV10-3, the J gene TRBJ2-7, with D possibly TRBD1 on 5 matching bases. Germline CDR1 ENHRY, CDR2 SYGVKD. With 10 bases removed from V and 6 bases from J, the gap between germline ends came to 16 bases. The CDR3 sequence is 12 residues long. The CDR3 DNA follows: TGTGCCACCTCGATTTCAGGGTCCGAGCAGTACTTC. As protein: CATSISGSEQYF.

This clonotype was seen only a few times. This sequence joins TRBV20-1 and TRBJ2-1, with 7 bases fitting TRBD1. Trimming took 6 bases from V and 10 from J; bases not matched to a gene: 9. CDR1 and CDR2 (germline): DFQATT, SNEGSKA (reference sequence). This CDR3 has 12 amino acids. In DNA form, the CDR3 reads TGCAGTGCCAAAATAGACAGGGACGAGCAGTTCTTC. Its translation is CSAKIDRDEQFF.

This clonotype was seen at least ten times. The rearrangement uses TRBV5-8 and TRBJ2-3; D may be TRBD2 (5 bases). The CDR3 length is 14 residues. From germline, CDR1 is SGHTS and CDR2 YDEGEE. Here the CDR3 reads CGNREHLHTDTQYF. The CDR3 DNA reads TGTGGCAACCGGGAACACCTACACACAGATACGCAGTATTTT.

Note on this clonotype: A much larger clone lies one base from this, so it may be a read error. V usage is TRBV4-2 and J usage is TRBJ2-1; a weak D match, TRBD2 (5 bases). The CDR3 is made up of 13 amino acids. Germline V CDR1 and CDR2: LGHNA, YNFKEQ. The V end lost 0 bases, the J end lost 10 bases, and 10 bases lay between the germline ends. Written as DNA, the CDR3 is TGTGCCAGCAGCCAAGATAAACCGGGAGAGCAGTTCTTC. As protein: CASSQDKPGEQFF.

This clonotype was seen many times. This chain uses TRBV29-1 with TRBJ2-1, with TRBD2 as a possible D gene (6 bases). This CDR3 is built from 12 residues. CDR1 is SQVTM and CDR2 is ANQGSEA in the germline V gene. Trimming removed 6 bases at V and 8 bases at J, with 14 bases between. The CDR3 reads CSVRDGIYEQFF. The CDR3 DNA sequence: TGCAGCGTGCGGGACGGGATCTATGAGCAGTTCTTC.

The V and J genes are TRBV20-1 and TRBJ2-1; D is ambiguous. The CDR3 has 15 amino acids. Germline lookup yields CDR1 DFQATT and CDR2 SNEGSKA (reference sequence). Trimming removed 1 base from V and 7 bases from J, with 17 bases in between. Written as DNA, the CDR3 is TGCAGTGCTAGAGCGGGTTCCGGAATAGGAAATGAGCAGTTCTTC. Residues: CSARAGSGIGNEQFF.